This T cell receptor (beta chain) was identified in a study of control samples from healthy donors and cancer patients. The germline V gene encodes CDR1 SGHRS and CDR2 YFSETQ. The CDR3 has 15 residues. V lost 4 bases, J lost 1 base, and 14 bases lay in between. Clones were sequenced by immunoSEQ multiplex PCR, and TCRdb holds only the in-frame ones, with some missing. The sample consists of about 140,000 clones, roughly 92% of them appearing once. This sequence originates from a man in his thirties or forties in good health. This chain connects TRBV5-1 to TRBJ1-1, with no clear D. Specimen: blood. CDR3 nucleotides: TGCGCCAGCAGCGAAACCGGACCTCCGAACACTGAAGCTTTCTTT. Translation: CASSETGPPNTEAFF.